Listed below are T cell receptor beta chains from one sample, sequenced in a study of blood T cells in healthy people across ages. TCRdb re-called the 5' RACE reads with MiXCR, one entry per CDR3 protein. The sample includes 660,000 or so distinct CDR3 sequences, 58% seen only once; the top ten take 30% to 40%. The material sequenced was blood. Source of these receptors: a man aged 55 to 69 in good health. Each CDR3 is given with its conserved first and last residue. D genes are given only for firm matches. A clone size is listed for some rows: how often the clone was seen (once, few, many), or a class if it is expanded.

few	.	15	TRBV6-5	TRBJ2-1	TGTGCCAGCAGTTACTCCTGGGGCCGCTACAATGAGCAGTTCTTC	CASSYSWGRYNEQFF
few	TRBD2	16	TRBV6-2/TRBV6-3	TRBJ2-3	TGTGCCAGCAGTCCCTTATCTAGCGGTTATCCCAATACGCAGTATTTT	CASSPLSSGYPNTQYF
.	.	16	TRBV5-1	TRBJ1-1	TGCGCCAGCAGCTTGGCGGCCCAGGCGGGGAACACTGAAGCTTTCTTT	CASSLAAQAGNTEAFF
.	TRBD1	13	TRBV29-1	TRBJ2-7	TGCAGCGTCGGGACAGGGGGCTCCTACGAGCGGTACTTC	CSVGTGGSYERYF
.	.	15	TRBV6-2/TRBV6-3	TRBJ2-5	TGTGCCAGCAGTCCCGAAGGGGTTCAAGGAGAGACCCAGTACTTC	CASSPEGVQGETQYF
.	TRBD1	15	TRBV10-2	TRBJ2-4	TGCGCCAGCGCCGGGACAGGGGGAGCCAAAAACATTCAGTACTTC	CASAGTGGAKNIQYF
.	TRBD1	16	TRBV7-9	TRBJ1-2	TGTGCCAGCAGCTTATCCCGGGACAGAGAAAACTATGGCTACACCTTC	CASSLSRDRENYGYTF
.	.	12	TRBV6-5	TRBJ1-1	TGTGCCGCGAGGGCAGGAGTCACTGAAGCTTTCTTT	CAARAGVTEAFF
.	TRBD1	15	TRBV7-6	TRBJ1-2	TGTGCCAGCAGCTTAGCTCAGGGGGCGGACTATGGCTACACCTTC	CASSLAQGADYGYTF
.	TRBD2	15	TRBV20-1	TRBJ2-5	TGCAGTGCCTCGGGACTAGCGGGTGGGGGAGATGAGCAGTACTTC	CSASGLAGGGDEQYF
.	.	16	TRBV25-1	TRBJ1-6	TGTGCCAGCAGGAGCAGGAGTACCTCCTATAATTCACCCCTCCACTTT	CASRSRSTSYNSPLHF
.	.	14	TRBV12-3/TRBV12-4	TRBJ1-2	TGTGCCAGCAGTTATCAGGGGTTTAACTATGGCTACACCTTC	CASSYQGFNYGYTF
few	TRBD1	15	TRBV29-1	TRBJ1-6	TGCAGCGTTGCAACCGGGACAGGGGGAAATTCACCCCTCCACTTT	CSVATGTGGNSPLHF
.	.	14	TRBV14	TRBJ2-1	TGTGCCAGCAGCCCCATCGGGGGGCTAATCGAGCAGTTCTTC	CASSPIGGLIEQFF
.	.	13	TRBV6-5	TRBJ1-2	TGTGCCAGCAGTGATAAGAGAGACTATGACTACACCTTC	CASSDKRDYDYTF
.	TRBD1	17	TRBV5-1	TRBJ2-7	TGCGCCAGCAGCCCTGACCCGGTCGGACAGGGAGCCTACGAGCAGTACTTC	CASSPDPVGQGAYEQYF
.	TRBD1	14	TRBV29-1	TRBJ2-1	TGCAGCGTTGAAGAGGGGACAGGGCACAATGAGCAGTTCTTC	CSVEEGTGHNEQFF
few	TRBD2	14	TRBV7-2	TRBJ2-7	TGTGCCAGCAGCTTCGGACTAGCAGCCTACGAGCAGTACTTC	CASSFGLAAYEQYF
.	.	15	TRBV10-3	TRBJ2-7	TGTGCCATCAGAGGAAGGGGTGCCCCTAACTACGAGCAGTACTTC	CAIRGRGAPNYEQYF
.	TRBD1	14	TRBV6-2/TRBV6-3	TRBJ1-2	TGTGCCAGCAGTACAAGGACAGGGAACTATGGCTACACCTTC	CASSTRTGNYGYTF
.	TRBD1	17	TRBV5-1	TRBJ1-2	TGCGCCAGCAGCTTGGGTCGGGACAGGGGGCTCAACTATGGCTACACCTTC	CASSLGRDRGLNYGYTF
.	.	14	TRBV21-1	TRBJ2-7	TGTGCCAGCAGCAAAGCGAACTGCCCCTACGAGCAGTACTTC	CASSKANCPYEQYF
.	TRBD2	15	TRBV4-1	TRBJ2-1	TGCGCCAGCAGCTTACTAGCGGCCCCTGGCAATGAGCAGTTCTTC	CASSLLAAPGNEQFF
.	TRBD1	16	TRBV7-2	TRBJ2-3	TGTGCCAGCAGCCATTGGGACAGGGGCCACACAGATACGCAGTATTTT	CASSHWDRGHTDTQYF
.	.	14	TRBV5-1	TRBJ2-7	TGCGCCAGCAGCTTGGACGACAGTTACAATGAGCAGTACTTC	CASSLDDSYNEQYF
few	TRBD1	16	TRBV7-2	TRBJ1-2	TGTGCCAGCAGCTTAAGGTTGGGGGACAGGGCCTATGGCTACACCTTC	CASSLRLGDRAYGYTF
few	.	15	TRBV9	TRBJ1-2	TGTGCCAGCAGCGAGACTCCTAATAATAACTATGGCTACACCTTC	CASSETPNNNYGYTF
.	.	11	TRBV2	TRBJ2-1	TGTGCCAGCAGTGAGGGCGGGGAGCCGTTCTTC	CASSEGGEPFF
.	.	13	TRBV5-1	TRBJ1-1	TGCGCCAGCAGCTGGTTGCCAAACACTGAAGCTTTCTTT	CASSWLPNTEAFF
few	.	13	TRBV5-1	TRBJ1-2	TGCGCCAGCAGCTTAAACAGAGGGGATGGCTACACCTTC	CASSLNRGDGYTF
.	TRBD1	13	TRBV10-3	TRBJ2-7	TGTGCCACCAGCCGGGACAGGGAGGACGAGCAGTACTTC	CATSRDREDEQYF
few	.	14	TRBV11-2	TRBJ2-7	TGTGCCAGCAGCCCGAGCTTTAGCTCCTACGAGCAGTACTTC	CASSPSFSSYEQYF
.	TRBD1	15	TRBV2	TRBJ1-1	TGTGCCAGCACCCCGACAGGGGGAGTGGGCACTGAAGCTTTCTTT	CASTPTGGVGTEAFF
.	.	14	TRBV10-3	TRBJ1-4	TGTGCCATCAGTGAGGGGCCAGGGTACGAAAAACTGTTTTTT	CAISEGPGYEKLFF
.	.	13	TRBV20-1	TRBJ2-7	TGCAGTGCTAGGGGGGAAAGCTCCTACGAGCAGTACTTC	CSARGESSYEQYF
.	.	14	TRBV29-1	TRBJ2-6	TGCAGCGTCCTCGGGACCCCTGGGGCCAACGTCCTGACTTTC	CSVLGTPGANVLTF
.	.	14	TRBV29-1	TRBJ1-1	TGCAGCGTTGAAGCAGGCAGGGGTTGGACTGAAGCTTTCTTT	CSVEAGRGWTEAFF
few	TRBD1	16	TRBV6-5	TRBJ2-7	TGTGCCAGCAGGCAACGGACAGGCGCCAGCTCCTACGAGCAGTACTTC	CASRQRTGASSYEQYF
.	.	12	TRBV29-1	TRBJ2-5	TGCAGCGTTGGTCCAGGGGATGGGGAGCAGTACTTC	CSVGPGDGEQYF
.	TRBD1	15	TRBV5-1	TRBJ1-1	TGCGCCAGCAGCTTGGTCCCCGACAGGGGAGGTGAAGCTTTCTTT	CASSLVPDRGGEAFF
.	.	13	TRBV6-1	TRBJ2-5	TGTGCCAGCAGTTCGGACCCACAGGGGACCCAGTACTTC	CASSSDPQGTQYF
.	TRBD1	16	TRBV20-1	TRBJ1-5	TGCAGTGCCCAGCGCCCCTGGACAGGGAGCAATCAGCCCCAGCATTTT	CSAQRPWTGSNQPQHF
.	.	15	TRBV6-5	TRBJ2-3	TGTGCCAGCAGTTACTCGATTAGCTTCGTAGATACGCAGTATTTT	CASSYSISFVDTQYF
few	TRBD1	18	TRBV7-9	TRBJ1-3	TGTGCCAGCCTTCCCACCGGAGGGCAGGGGGATTCGGGAAACACCATATATTTT	CASLPTGGQGDSGNTIYF
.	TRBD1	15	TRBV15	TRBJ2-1	TGTGCCACCAGCTCTGGACAGGGGGCGAACAATGAGCAGTTCTTC	CATSSGQGANNEQFF
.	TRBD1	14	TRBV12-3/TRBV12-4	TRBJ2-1	TGTGCCAGCAGTGTATGGCAGGGGGCGTCACGGCAGTTCTTC	CASSVWQGASRQFF
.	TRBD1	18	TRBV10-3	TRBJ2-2	TGTGCCATCAGTGAGTCGTCAGGACAGGGCCTTAACACCGGGGAGCTGTTTTTT	CAISESSGQGLNTGELFF
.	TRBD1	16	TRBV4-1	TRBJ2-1	TGCGCCAGCAGCAAGCGGACAGGGGGCTCCTACAATGAGCAGTTCTTC	CASSKRTGGSYNEQFF
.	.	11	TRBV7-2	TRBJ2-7	TGTGCCAGCAGCTTCACCTACGAGCAGTACTTC	CASSFTYEQYF